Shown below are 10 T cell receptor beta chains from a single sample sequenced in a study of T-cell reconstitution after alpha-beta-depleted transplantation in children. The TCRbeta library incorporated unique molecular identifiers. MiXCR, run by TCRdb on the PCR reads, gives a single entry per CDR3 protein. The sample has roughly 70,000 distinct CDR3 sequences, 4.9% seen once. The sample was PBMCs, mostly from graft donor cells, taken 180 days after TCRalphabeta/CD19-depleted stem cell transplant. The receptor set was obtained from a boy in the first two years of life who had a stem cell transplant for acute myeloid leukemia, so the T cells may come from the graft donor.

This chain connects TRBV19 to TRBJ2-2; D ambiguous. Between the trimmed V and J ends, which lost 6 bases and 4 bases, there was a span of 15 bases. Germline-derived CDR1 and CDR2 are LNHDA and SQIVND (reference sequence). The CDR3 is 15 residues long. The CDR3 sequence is CASSTTETLTGELFF. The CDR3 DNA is TGTGCCAGTAGCACGACGGAGACCCTCACCGGGGAGCTGTTTTTT.

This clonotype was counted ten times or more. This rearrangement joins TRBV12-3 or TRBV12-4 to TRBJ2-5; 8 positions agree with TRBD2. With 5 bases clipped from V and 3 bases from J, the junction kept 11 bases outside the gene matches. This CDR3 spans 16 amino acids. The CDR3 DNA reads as TGTGCCAGCAGTCCCGGGACTAGGGTGGCCAAAGAGACCCAGTACTTC. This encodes CASSPGTRVAKETQYF.

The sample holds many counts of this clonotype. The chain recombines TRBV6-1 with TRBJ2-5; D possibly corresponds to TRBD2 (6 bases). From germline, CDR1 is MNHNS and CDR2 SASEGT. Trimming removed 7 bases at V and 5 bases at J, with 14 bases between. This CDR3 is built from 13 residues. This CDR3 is CASIVGGRETQYF. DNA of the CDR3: TGTGCCAGCATAGTGGGGGGTCGGGAGACCCAGTACTTC.

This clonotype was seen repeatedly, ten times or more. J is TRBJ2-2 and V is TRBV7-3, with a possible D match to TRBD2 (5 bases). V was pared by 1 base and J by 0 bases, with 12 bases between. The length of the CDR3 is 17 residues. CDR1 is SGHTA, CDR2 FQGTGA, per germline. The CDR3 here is CASSLNPTRANTGELFF. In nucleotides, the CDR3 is TGTGCCAGCAGCTTAAACCCGACGAGGGCGAACACCGGGGAGCTGTTTTTT.

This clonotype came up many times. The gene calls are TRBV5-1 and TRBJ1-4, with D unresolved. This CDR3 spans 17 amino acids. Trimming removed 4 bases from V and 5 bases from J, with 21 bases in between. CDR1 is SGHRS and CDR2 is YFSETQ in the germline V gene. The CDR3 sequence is CASSLVFSSVVNEKLFF. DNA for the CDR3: TGCGCCAGCAGCCTTGTATTCTCCTCGGTCGTAAATGAAAAACTGTTTTTT. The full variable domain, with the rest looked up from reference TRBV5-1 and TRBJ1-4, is KAGVTQTPRYLIKTRGQQVTLSCSPISGHRSVSWYQQTPGQGLQFLFEYFSETQRNKGNFPGRFSGRQFSNSRSEMNVSTLELGDSALYLCASSLVFSSVVNEKLFFGSGTQLSVL.

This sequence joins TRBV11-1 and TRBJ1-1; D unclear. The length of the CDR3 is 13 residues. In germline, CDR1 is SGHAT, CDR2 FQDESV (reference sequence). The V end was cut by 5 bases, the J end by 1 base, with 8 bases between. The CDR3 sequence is CASSTSRNTEAFF. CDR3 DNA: TGTGCCAGCAGCACCTCGCGGAACACTGAAGCTTTCTTT. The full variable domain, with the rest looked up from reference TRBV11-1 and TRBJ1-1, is EAEVAQSPRYKITEKSQAVAFWCDPISGHATLYWYRQILGQGPELLVQFQDESVVDDSQLPKDRFSAERLKGVDSTLKIQPAELGDSAMYLCASSTSRNTEAFFGQGTRLTVV.

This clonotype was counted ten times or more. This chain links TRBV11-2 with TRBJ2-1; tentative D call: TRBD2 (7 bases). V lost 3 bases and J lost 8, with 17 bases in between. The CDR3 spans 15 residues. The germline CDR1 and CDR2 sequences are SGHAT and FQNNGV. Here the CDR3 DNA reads TGTGCCAGCAGCTTCCCGGGGGGAAAGGGGGATGAGCAGTTCTTC. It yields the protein CASSFPGGKGDEQFF.

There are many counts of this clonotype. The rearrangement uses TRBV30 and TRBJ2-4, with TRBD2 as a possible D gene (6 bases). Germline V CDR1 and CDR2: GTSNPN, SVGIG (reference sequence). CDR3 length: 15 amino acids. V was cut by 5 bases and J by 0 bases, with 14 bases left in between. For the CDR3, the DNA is TGTGCCTGGGCGGTCGGGAGTCTAGCCAAAAACATTCAGTACTTC. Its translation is CAWAVGSLAKNIQYF.

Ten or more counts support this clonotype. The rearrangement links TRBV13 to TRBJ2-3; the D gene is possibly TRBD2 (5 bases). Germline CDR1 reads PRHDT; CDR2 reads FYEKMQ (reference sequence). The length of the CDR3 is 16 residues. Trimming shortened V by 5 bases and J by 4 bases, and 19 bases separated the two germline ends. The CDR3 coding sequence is TGTGCCAGCAGCCCCTCGGGCCCTCTGGAGGCAGATACGCAGTATTTT. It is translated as CASSPSGPLEADTQYF.

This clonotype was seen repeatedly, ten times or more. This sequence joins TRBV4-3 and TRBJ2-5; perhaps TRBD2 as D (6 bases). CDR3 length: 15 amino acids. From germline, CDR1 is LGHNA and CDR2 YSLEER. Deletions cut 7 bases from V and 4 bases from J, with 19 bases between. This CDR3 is CASNLPAGLRETQYF. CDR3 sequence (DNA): TGCGCCAGCAACTTACCTGCGGGGTTGAGAGAGACCCAGTACTTC.